This T cell receptor beta chain was retrieved from a study of spatial heterogeneity in lung cancer. Overall study context: Approximately two years after resection was the median timing of the follow-up PBMC samples, which were sequenced when available. Points from the study as a whole: Blood showed ubiquitous tumor TCRs more often at resection than at routine follow-up.

Indicated time point: blood at routine non-recurrence follow-up after resection. Whole RNA was taken from tumor, nontumor lung or frozen PBMC; it was then sequenced unsorted. Germline assignment: CDR1 MNHEY and CDR2 SMNVEV (reference sequence). This CDR3 is 11 amino acids long. Unique molecular identifiers, one per molecule, were present on every TCR cDNA molecule. TCRdb itself ran the 5' RACE reads through MiXCR, one entry per CDR3 protein. The table has around 70,000 distinct CDR3 sequences, less than 9.5% seen once. This clonotype was picked up many times. Its cognate antigen is unknown. Its ends do not fully match the called genes, so a read error is possible.

The sequence was obtained from a female donor with early-stage non-small cell lung cancer. Sequences were derived from PBMCs, sampled at follow-up. The chain uses TRBV27 and TRBJ2-1; TRBD2 aligns across 8 bases. The CDR3 region has the DNA TGTGCCAGCAGTTCCTCCGGGACTAGGGTCTTC. Its translation: CASSSSGTRVF.